The present T cell receptor (beta chain) was sequenced within a study of multiple sclerosis patients with progressive multifocal leukoencephalopathy. Germline trimming cut 2 bases from V and 3 bases from J; bases unmatched to any gene: 13. CDR3 size: 19 residues. The germline gives CDR1 WNHNN, CDR2 SYGVQD (reference sequence). The protocol was immunoSEQ multiplex PCR, while the TCRdb copy is restricted to in-frame clones and leaves out a portion. The sample records under 30,000 clones, 90% being singletons. Notes on this clone: Its antigen remains unknown.

Study-wide results and limits: Clones expanded at PML were already present before and during natalizumab. The findings' link to JC virus versus immunocompromise remained uncertain.

As for time point: around eleven months of natalizumab therapy. All PML patients were female, and all patients had earlier interferon beta. Specimen: PBMCs, collected from a patient treated with natalizumab. The sequence came from a human donor with multiple sclerosis. V gene TRBV10-1 combines with J gene TRBJ1-5, with 10 bases fitting TRBD1. CDR3 region: CASSEREGIGTGVNQPQHF. The CDR3 nucleotides read TGCGCCAGCAGTGAGAGAGAGGGAATCGGGACAGGGGTCAATCAGCCCCAGCATTTT.